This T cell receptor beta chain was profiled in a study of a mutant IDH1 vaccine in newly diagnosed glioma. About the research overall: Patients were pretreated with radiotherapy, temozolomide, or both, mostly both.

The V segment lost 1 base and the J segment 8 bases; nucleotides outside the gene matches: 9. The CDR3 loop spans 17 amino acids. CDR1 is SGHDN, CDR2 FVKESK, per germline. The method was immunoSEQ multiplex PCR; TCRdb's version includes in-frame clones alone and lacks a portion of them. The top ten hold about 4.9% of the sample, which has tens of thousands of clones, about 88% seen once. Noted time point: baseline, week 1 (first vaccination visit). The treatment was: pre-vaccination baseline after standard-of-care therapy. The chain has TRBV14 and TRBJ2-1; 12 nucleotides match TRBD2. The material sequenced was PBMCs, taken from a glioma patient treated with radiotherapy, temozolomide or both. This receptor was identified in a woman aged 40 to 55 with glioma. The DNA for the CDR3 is TGTGCCAGCAGCCAAGGACGACTAGCGGGAGTGGTCGATGAGCAGTTCTTC. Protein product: CASSQGRLAGVVDEQFF.